This paragraph covers one TCR beta chain sequence. This sample is drawn from a study of blood T cells in healthy people across ages. Whole-study context: With template switching, about one barcoded beta molecule was captured per two T cells.

The use of a sample-barcoded 5' primer and a J-beta primer mix characterized a second PCR of roughly 6 to 11 cycles. The template-switch adaptor, which had 12 random nucleotides, put a tag on each cDNA molecule. TCRdb used MiXCR to reprocess the 5' RACE reads, holding one entry per CDR3 protein. The data show 550,000 to 600,000 distinct CDR3 sequences, with more than 45% seen just once and 20% to 25% held by the top ten. The CDR3 totals 15 residues. V was trimmed by 4 bases and J by 2 bases, leaving 15 bases between them. Germline assignment: CDR1 LGHNA and CDR2 YSLEER. The TCR sequence derives from a man older than 75 in good health. This sequence joins TRBV4-3 and TRBJ2-7, with D possibly being TRBD1 or TRBD2 (6 bases each). Sequencing was performed on blood. The CDR3 DNA follows: TGCGCCAGCAGCCCTCAGGTTAGGGGGGCCTACGAGCAGTACTTC. As protein: CASSPQVRGAYEQYF.